This entry lists 27 T cell receptor beta chains sequenced from one sample in a study of radiation and T cells in renal cell carcinoma. This table comes from immunoSEQ multiplex PCR, and its TCRdb copy is limited to in-frame clones, with some not included. The sample has tens of thousands of clones, roughly 64% seen once. The treatment denotes: treatment-naive control, cytoreductive nephrectomy. Sequenced here: tumor tissue, sampled from a patient whose treatment was nephrectomy without radiotherapy. The receptors originated from a man aged 35 to 55 with renal cell carcinoma.

In this sample, this clone turned up a few times. The CDR3 loop is CASSLMNTEAFF. As DNA, the CDR3 is TGTGCCAGCAGTTTAATGAACACTGAAGCTTTCTTT. This chain connects TRBV28 to TRBJ1-1, with D unclear. Germline V gene lookup returns CDR1 MDHEN and CDR2 SYDVKM. CDR3 size: 12 residues. V shed 2 bases and J shed 0 bases, with 1 base lying between them.

The chain employs TRBV27 and TRBJ1-1; D is possibly TRBD1 (6 bases). Germline lookup yields CDR1 MNHEY and CDR2 SMNVEV (reference sequence). The V and J ends lost 6 bases and 0 bases respectively, with 11 bases between them. CDR3 size: 14 residues. Written as DNA, the CDR3 is TGTGCCAGCAGAAAGGGACAAATGAACACTGAAGCTTTCTTT. Its translation is CASRKGQMNTEAFF.

This clone was detected only once. The CDR3 is CASSLPGGGEQYF. CDR3 nucleotides: TGCGCCAGCAGCTTACCGGGGGGCGGCGAGCAGTACTTC. The chain has TRBV5-1 and TRBJ2-7; possible D gene TRBD2, 7 bases. V was shortened by 2 bases and J by 6 bases, with 12 bases between the two germline ends. The CDR3 is 13 residues long. Germline V gene sequence: CDR1 SGHRS, CDR2 YFSETQ.

This clone was seen many times. V gene TRBV13 combines with J gene TRBJ2-3; no reliable D call. CDR1 and CDR2 (germline): PRHDT, FYEKMQ (reference sequence). The CDR3 contains 13 residues. With 0 bases removed from V and 0 bases from J, the gap between germline ends came to 1 base. The CDR3 sequence is CASSLGSTDTQYF. DNA of the CDR3: TGTGCCAGCAGCTTAGGTAGCACAGATACGCAGTATTTT.

This chain uses TRBV5-1 with TRBJ2-7, with 8 nucleotides matching TRBD2. CDR3 length: 15 amino acids. Germline lookup yields CDR1 SGHRS and CDR2 YFSETQ. Trimming at V came to 4 bases and at J to 1 base, leaving 7 bases not matched to a gene. CDR3: CASSPDSGSSYEQYF. As DNA, the CDR3 is TGCGCCAGCAGCCCGGACAGCGGGAGTTCCTACGAGCAGTACTTC.

This CDR3 is CASSYRVEDTEAFF. The CDR3 bases are TGTGCCAGCAGTTATAGGGTCGAGGACACTGAAGCTTTCTTT. The V call is TRBV6-5, the J call TRBJ1-1; no clear D. CDR3 size: 14 residues. Trimming cost V 3 bases and J 3 bases, with 11 bases left between them. Germline assignment: CDR1 MNHEY and CDR2 SVGAGI.

V and J are TRBV20-1 and TRBJ1-1, with D unclear. Trimming removed 5 bases at V and 4 bases at J, with 8 bases between. The germline gives CDR1 DFQATT, CDR2 SNEGSKA (reference sequence). This CDR3 has 11 residues. CDR3 bases: TGCAGTGCTGAGGGTCCCACTGAAGCTTTCTTT. This codes for CSAEGPTEAFF.

The V call is TRBV10-3, the J call TRBJ2-7; D gene ambiguous. With 3 bases removed from V and 7 bases from J, the gap between germline ends came to 10 bases. The CDR3 loop spans 12 amino acids. Germline CDR1 and CDR2: ENHRY and SYGVKD. The CDR3 DNA follows: TGTGCCATCAGTGAAGGTGCGAGAGAGCAGTACTTC. Translated: CAISEGAREQYF.

This rearrangement joins TRBV5-1 to TRBJ2-6; 11 bases fit TRBD1. Germline CDR1 SGHRS, CDR2 YFSETQ. Trimming at V came to 3 bases and at J to 0 bases, leaving 8 bases not matched to a gene. This CDR3 is 19 amino acids long. CDR3 residues: CASSSGTGGSLSGANVLTF. The CDR3 coding sequence is TGCGCCAGCAGCTCGGGGACAGGGGGGTCCCTCTCTGGGGCCAACGTCCTGACTTTC.

This sequence joins TRBV4-1 and TRBJ2-7; possibly TRBD1 for D (5 bases). Looked up from germline, CDR1 is MGHRA and CDR2 is YSYEKL. The V end was cut by 1 base, the J end by 4 bases, with 14 bases between. The CDR3 totals 15 residues. The chain's CDR3 is CASSQGPGSFYEQYV. The CDR3 DNA follows: TGCGCCAGCAGCCAAGGGCCAGGGTCCTTTTACGAGCAGTACGTC.

By share of the sample, this clone is medium-sized. This chain connects TRBV7-2 to TRBJ1-5; D gene ambiguous. Germline-derived CDR1 and CDR2 are SGHTA and FQGNSA. The CDR3 has 15 residues. V was cut by 1 base and J by 4 bases, with 11 bases left in between. CDR3 bases: TGTGCCAGCAGCTTAGTCCCCAGCGGGAATCAGCCCCAGCATTTT. This encodes CASSLVPSGNQPQHF.

The chain uses TRBV14 and TRBJ2-2; D is perhaps TRBD1 (6 bases). The CDR3 contains 14 residues. The V and J ends lost 2 bases and 4 bases respectively, with 8 bases between them. The germline V gene encodes CDR1 SGHDN and CDR2 FVKESK. CDR3 protein: CASSQPTGTGELFF. The CDR3 DNA sequence: TGTGCCAGCAGCCAACCGACAGGCACCGGGGAGCTGTTTTTT.

V usage is TRBV28 and J usage is TRBJ2-7, with D perhaps matching TRBD2 (6 bases). The ends were cut back, 10 bases at V and 1 base at J, with 14 bases in the middle. Germline CDR1 and CDR2: MDHEN and SYDVKM. There are 13 residues in the CDR3. The CDR3 DNA sequence: TGTGCCATCACGGGAGCGGCATCCTACGAGCAGTACTTC. It encodes CAITGAASYEQYF.

V is TRBV10-3 and J is TRBJ1-2; D is unclear. The CDR3 spans 16 residues. The germline gives CDR1 ENHRY, CDR2 SYGVKD. V lost 6 bases and J 4 bases, leaving 21 bases between the germline ends. The CDR3 loop is CAISGRAGDTSYGYTF. CDR3 bases: TGTGCCATCAGCGGGCGGGCAGGTGATACTTCCTATGGCTACACCTTC.

V and J are TRBV28 and TRBJ2-7; D unresolved. Germline V gives CDR1 MDHEN, CDR2 SYDVKM. The CDR3 is 10 residues long. Trimming removed 3 bases at V and 6 bases at J, with 3 bases between. CDR3 nucleotides: TGTGCCAGCAGTTTCTCCGAGCAGTACTTC. Translation gives CASSFSEQYF.

V usage is TRBV9 and J usage is TRBJ2-3; the match to TRBD1 covers 7 bases. Germline CDR1 reads SGDLS; CDR2 reads YYNGEE. V was clipped by 0 bases and J by 3 bases; unmatched bases: 13. The length of the CDR3 is 18 residues. The CDR3 region is CASSVVPGTVGGTDTQYF. The CDR3 DNA reads as TGTGCCAGCAGCGTAGTCCCTGGGACAGTAGGGGGAACAGATACGCAGTATTTT.

This chain joins TRBV6-6 and TRBJ1-1; TRBD1 agrees at 8 bases. V was clipped by 0 bases and J by 5 bases; unmatched bases: 5. The CDR3 has 15 amino acids. The germline gives CDR1 MNHNY, CDR2 SVGAGI (reference sequence). CDR3 region: CASSYSRQGRTEAFF. The CDR3 DNA reads as TGTGCCAGCAGTTACTCGAGACAGGGGCGGACTGAAGCTTTCTTT.

The V and J genes are TRBV7-6 and TRBJ2-5, with D possibly being TRBD2 (6 bases). The V gene's germline CDR1 is SGHVS and CDR2 FNYEAQ. V gave up 1 base and J gave up 5 bases, with 20 bases separating them. The CDR3 sequence is 17 residues long. This chain's CDR3 is CASSLELRDFSRETQYF. The CDR3 DNA follows: TGTGCCAGCAGCTTAGAGCTCCGGGACTTCTCAAGGGAGACCCAGTACTTC.

The chain joins TRBV7-2 to TRBJ2-5; 11 bases agree with TRBD1. CDR1 and CDR2 from the germline V gene are SGHTA and FQGNSA. The trim removed 5 bases at V and 6 bases at J, leaving 5 bases unmatched. This CDR3 spans 14 amino acids. The CDR3 is CASSPGTGGKTQYF. DNA of the CDR3: TGTGCCAGCAGCCCCGGGACAGGGGGAAAGACCCAGTACTTC. The variable domain in full, completed from reference TRBV7-2 and TRBJ2-5, reads GAGVSQSPSNKVTEKGKDVELRCDPISGHTALYWYRQSLGQGLEFLIYFQGNSAPDKSGLPSDRFSAERTGGSVSTLTIQRTQQEDSAVYLCASSPGTGGKTQYFGPGTRLLVL.

The chain combines TRBV5-6 with TRBJ2-7; TRBD1 aligns across 10 bases. The CDR3 covers 16 residues. V dropped 0 bases and J dropped 6; count of bases not matched to a gene: 9. The germline CDR1 and CDR2 sequences are SGHDT and YYEEEE. The DNA for the CDR3 is TGTGCCAGCAGCTTGGAGGGACAGGGGAGGACCTCCGAGCAGTACGTC. Residues: CASSLEGQGRTSEQYV.

This chain uses TRBV7-2 with TRBJ2-7; D is perhaps TRBD2 (5 bases). The CDR3 totals 11 residues. The V end lost 5 bases, the J end lost 7 bases, and 9 bases lay between the germline ends. The germline CDR1 and CDR2 sequences are SGHTA and FQGNSA. In nucleotides, the CDR3 is TGTGCCAGCAGCATAACGGGGGAGCAGTACTTC. It yields the protein CASSITGEQYF.

The V and J genes are TRBV28 and TRBJ2-7; 11 nucleotides line up with TRBD2. There are 15 residues in the CDR3. In germline, CDR1 is MDHEN, CDR2 SYDVKM. V trimming: 5 bases; J trimming: 1 base; junction bases outside the gene matches: 4. The CDR3: CASSPIAGGSYEQYF. The CDR3 DNA reads TGTGCCAGCAGTCCTATAGCGGGAGGGTCCTACGAGCAGTACTTC.

The CDR3 DNA is TGCGCCAGCAGCCAAGCCCAGATCAATGAGCAGTTCTTC. Translating it yields CASSQAQINEQFF. This sequence joins TRBV4-3 and TRBJ2-1; no reliable D call. The length of the CDR3 is 13 residues. Germline CDR1 is LGHNA and CDR2 is YSLEER. The germline V and J ends were trimmed by 1 base and 6 bases, with 7 bases remaining between them.

This clone was counted once. This rearrangement joins TRBV5-6 to TRBJ2-1; 9 nucleotides match TRBD2. The CDR3 runs to 15 residues. The germline gives CDR1 SGHDT, CDR2 YYEEEE. The junction had 3 bases not matched to a gene; V was cut back by 2 bases and J by 3 bases. In DNA, the CDR3 is TGTGCCAGCAGCTTCCGGCGGGGGGGCTACAATGAGCAGTTCTTC. Translation gives CASSFRRGGYNEQFF.

CDR3 DNA: TGTGCCAGCAGCTCCGGACAGGCTAACTATGGCTACACCTTC. This codes for CASSSGQANYGYTF. The chain carries TRBV7-2 and TRBJ1-2; TRBD1 matches 7 bases. This CDR3 spans 14 amino acids. CDR1 is SGHTA and CDR2 is FQGNSA in the germline V gene. Unmatched junction bases numbered 2, after V lost 4 bases and J lost 0 bases.

The V gene is TRBV5-5, the J gene TRBJ1-5, with 8 nucleotides matching TRBD1. Germline V CDR1 and CDR2: SGHKS, YYEKEE (reference sequence). The length of the CDR3 is 13 residues. V trimming: 4 bases; J trimming: 5 bases; junction bases outside the gene matches: 2. The CDR3 sequence is CASSVDRDQPQHF. CDR3 in DNA: TGTGCCAGCAGCGTGGACAGGGATCAGCCCCAGCATTTT.

This clone was seen more than once but under ten times. The rearrangement uses TRBV11-1 and TRBJ2-7; D remains unclear. The V gene's germline CDR1 is SGHAT and CDR2 FQDESV (reference sequence). The CDR3 totals 11 residues. V gave up 8 bases and J gave up 5 bases, with 10 bases separating them. The CDR3 is CASGSGHEQYV. CDR3 nucleotides: TGTGCCAGCGGCTCGGGCCACGAGCAGTACGTC.